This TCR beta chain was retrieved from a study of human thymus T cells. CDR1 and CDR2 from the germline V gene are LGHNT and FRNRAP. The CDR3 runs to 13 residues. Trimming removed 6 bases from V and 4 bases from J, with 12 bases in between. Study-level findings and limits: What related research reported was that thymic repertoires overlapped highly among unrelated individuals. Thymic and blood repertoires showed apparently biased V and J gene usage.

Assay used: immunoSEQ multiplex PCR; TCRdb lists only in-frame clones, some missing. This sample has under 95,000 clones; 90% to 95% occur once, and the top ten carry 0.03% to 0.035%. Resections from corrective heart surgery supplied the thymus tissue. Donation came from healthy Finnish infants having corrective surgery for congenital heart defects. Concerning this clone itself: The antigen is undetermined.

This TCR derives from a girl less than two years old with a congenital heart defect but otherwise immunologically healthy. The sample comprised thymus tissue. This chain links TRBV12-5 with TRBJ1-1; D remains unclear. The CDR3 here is CASGRPSFTEAFF. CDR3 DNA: TGTGCTAGTGGCCGACCGTCATTCACTGAAGCTTTCTTT.